The subject of this entry is one T cell receptor beta chain. What it binds is unknown. The data were obtained in a study of beta chain features in type 1 diabetes. Study overall: Across every sample, almost 110,000,000 sorted cells were examined in total.

Findings and caveats of the study: Type 1 diabetes patients had moderately but significantly shorter TCRB CDR3s in all four CD4+ subsets.

Each of the CD4+ naive, central memory, regulatory and stem cell-like memory populations was sorted via CD45RO/CCR7/CD25/CD127/CD95/CD27. Purity exceeding 95% was reached by all sorted populations. cDNA synthesis used the whole RNA isolate, giving expressed TCRB sequences. The method was immunoSEQ multiplex PCR; TCRdb's version includes in-frame clones alone and lacks a portion of them. This sample yields about 14,000 clones, of which approximately 69% are seen a single time; 0.57% belongs to the top ten. The CDR3 loop spans 16 amino acids. The V and J ends lost 0 bases and 2 bases, in that order; junction bases with no gene match: 8. The germline CDR1 and CDR2 sequences are SGDLS and YYNGEE.

The source material was stem cell memory CD4+ T cells from blood. This clonotype was obtained from a woman aged 18-29 years with type 1 diabetes. The chain employs TRBV9 and TRBJ2-7; TRBD2 agrees at 7 bases. This chain's CDR3 is CASSVGSSGLTYEQYF. The CDR3 nucleotides are TGTGCCAGCAGCGTAGGTTCTAGCGGCTTAACCTACGAGCAGTACTTC. Together with reference TRBV9 and TRBJ2-7, the CDR3 gives the full variable domain: DSGVTQTPKHLITATGQRVTLRCSPRSGDLSVYWYQQSLDQGLQFLIQYYNGEERAKGNILERFSAQQFPDLHSELNLSSLELGDSALYFCASSVGSSGLTYEQYFGPGTRLTVT.